The rows below give T cell receptor beta chains drawn from one sample of a study of T cells after yellow fever vaccination. One entry per CDR3 protein, called by TCRdb with MiXCR from the 5' RACE reads. This table holds under 550,000 distinct CDR3 sequences, just over 20% found once. Here the sequenced sample was PBMCs, taken 20 to 25 days after the first yellow fever vaccination. Every receptor here comes from a man between 18 and 29 years old who received the YFV17D yellow fever vaccine. Both conserved end residues are part of each CDR3. The D gene is left open where the match is weak. Only part of the rows carry a size: once, few, many, or a class if the clone is expanded.

d_call clone_size cdr3_length j_call v_call cdr3_nt cdr3_aa
TRBD1 . 18 TRBJ1-2 TRBV29-1 TGCAGCGTTGGGCCATTCGACAGGGGGCGGACCTTCGGCCAAGGCTACACCTTC CSVGPFDRGRTFGQGYTF
. few 14 TRBJ2-5 TRBV5-6 TGTGCCAGCAGCTTAGGTACAGTGGAAGAGAACCAGTACTTC CASSLGTVEENQYF
. few 13 TRBJ1-1 TRBV13 TGTGCCAGCAGCTTAGCCCGAGGCAGAGAAGCTTTCTTT CASSLARGREAFF
. . 17 TRBJ2-1 TRBV21-1 TGTGCCAGCAGCAATATGCTAGCGGGGGACCTTTACAATGAGCAGTTCTTC CASSNMLAGDLYNEQFF
TRBD2 many 16 TRBJ2-1 TRBV20-1 TGCAGTGCTAGCCCTAGCGGGGGGGCCTCCTACAATGAGCAGTTCTTC CSASPSGGASYNEQFF
TRBD1 . 13 TRBJ1-2 TRBV29-1 TGCAGCGTTGAAGACAAGGGGGCGCGTGGCTACACCTTC CSVEDKGARGYTF
TRBD2 . 14 TRBJ2-5 TRBV20-1 TGCAGTGCTGGTCTCGGCGGGGGACGAGAGACCCAGTACTTC CSAGLGGGRETQYF
. few 13 TRBJ2-1 TRBV28 TGTGCCAGCAGTTTAGACGAACACAATGAGCAGTTCTTC CASSLDEHNEQFF
. few 15 TRBJ1-4 TRBV5-1 TGCGCCAGCAGGGTGCTCGGGTCCCCGGGAGAAAAACTGTTTTTT CASRVLGSPGEKLFF
. few 15 TRBJ2-1 TRBV3-1 TGTGCCAGCAGAAATACGGCCAACCAATACAATGAGCAGTTCTTC CASRNTANQYNEQFF
TRBD1 . 15 TRBJ1-5 TRBV15 TGTGCCACCAGCAGAGGGGGGACAGGGAATCAGCCCCAGCATTTT CATSRGGTGNQPQHF
TRBD1 . 14 TRBJ1-1 TRBV10-3 TGTGCCATCAGGAGGGACAGTCCGAACACTGAAGCTTTCTTT CAIRRDSPNTEAFF
TRBD1 . 16 TRBJ1-2 TRBV5-1 TGCGCCAGCAGCTTTACCCCCGGGACAGTTAACTATGGCTACACCTTC CASSFTPGTVNYGYTF
. . 14 TRBJ1-4 TRBV6-1 TGTGCCAGCATGGCCCGGGGGTTGGGTGAAAAACTGTTTTTT CASMARGLGEKLFF
. few 14 TRBJ1-1 TRBV7-9 TGTGCCAGCAGCTTCCTAACAGAGAACACTGAAGCTTTCTTT CASSFLTENTEAFF
. once 13 TRBJ1-1 TRBV6-1 TGTGCCAGCAGCCCGGTAGGTTTCACTGAAGCTTTCTTT CASSPVGFTEAFF
. . 14 TRBJ2-1 TRBV7-8 TGTGCCAGCAGCTTAAGACTGATATACAATGAGCAGTTCTTC CASSLRLIYNEQFF
. . 14 TRBJ1-2 TRBV30 TGTGCCTGGAGTGTACAAGCAGGGTTTTATGGCTACACCTTC CAWSVQAGFYGYTF
. few 14 TRBJ1-1 TRBV19 TGTGCCAGTTCTGGTTGGGGGGTGAACACTGAAGCTTTCTTT CASSGWGVNTEAFF
TRBD2 many 15 TRBJ2-3 TRBV29-1 TGCAGCGTTTCAAAAGCGGGGGGTTACACAGATACGCAGTATTTT CSVSKAGGYTDTQYF
. few 15 TRBJ2-3 TRBV19 TGTGCCAGTAGTGCCCCGGGACCCCTAGGGATTGGGCAGTATTTT CASSAPGPLGIGQYF
TRBD2 many 15 TRBJ2-3 TRBV7-8 TGTGCCAGCAGCTTAGCGGGGGGGAGCACAGATACGCAGTATTTT CASSLAGGSTDTQYF
. . 13 TRBJ1-5 TRBV7-9 TGTGCGTCCGGATCAGGGAGCGATCAGCCCCAGCATTTT CASGSGSDQPQHF
. . 14 TRBJ2-5 TRBV15 TGTGCCACCAGCGGCCTCGGGCCAAGGGAGACCCAGTACTTC CATSGLGPRETQYF
. many 16 TRBJ1-1 TRBV29-1 TGCAGCGTTGCGCCGGGTTGGGGTATGCAGAACACTGAAGCTTTCTTT CSVAPGWGMQNTEAFF
. few 15 TRBJ2-2 TRBV5-1 TGCGCCAGCAGCTCGGCCCCCCCTGGGTCCGGGGAGCTGTTTTTT CASSSAPPGSGELFF
TRBD2 few 14 TRBJ2-7 TRBV4-1 TGCGCCAGCCGACCTGTAGCGGGGGGCTACGAGCAGTACTTC CASRPVAGGYEQYF
TRBD1 few 15 TRBJ1-4 TRBV27 TGTGCCAGCAGCTCCCCGGGACAGGGATATGAAAAACTGTTTTTT CASSSPGQGYEKLFF
. . 12 TRBJ1-6 TRBV4-1 TGCGCCAGCAGCCAAGTCCGCGGGCCCCTCCACTTT CASSQVRGPLHF
. many 12 TRBJ1-6 TRBV25-1 TGTGCCAGCAGTGAAATGCGTTCACCCCTCCACTTT CASSEMRSPLHF
. few 12 TRBJ2-1 TRBV7-9 TGTGCCAGCAGCTCTACCGGGGATGAGCAGTTCTTC CASSSTGDEQFF
. . 13 TRBJ2-3 TRBV6-5 TGTGCCAGCAGTTCCCTCGGACGGGATACGCAGTATTTT CASSSLGRDTQYF
TRBD1 . 13 TRBJ2-1 TRBV5-1 TGCGCCAGCAGCTATGGACAGGGAAGAGAGCAGTTCTTC CASSYGQGREQFF
. few 15 TRBJ1-1 TRBV14 TGTGCCAGCAGCCAAGTTTCGGGTATAGACACTGAAGCTTTCTTT CASSQVSGIDTEAFF
TRBD1 few 12 TRBJ1-2 TRBV29-1 TGCAGCGTTACCAGGGGGACCTATGGCTACACCTTC CSVTRGTYGYTF
. many 12 TRBJ1-6 TRBV2 TGTGCCGGTCAGACGGATAATTCACCCCTCCACTTT CAGQTDNSPLHF
. few 14 TRBJ2-5 TRBV7-9 TGTGCCAGCAGCCCAGTCGGAGGGAAAGAGACCCAGTACTTC CASSPVGGKETQYF
TRBD1 . 12 TRBJ1-2 TRBV5-1 TGCGCCAGCCGAACAGGGGATGAAGGCTACACCTTC CASRTGDEGYTF
. few 14 TRBJ2-1 TRBV6-1 TGTGCCAGCAGTCTTCGAGCGGAATACAATGAGCAGTTCTTC CASSLRAEYNEQFF
. . 12 TRBJ2-7 TRBV19 TGTGCCACAAAGGACAGCGTCTACGAGCAGTACTTC CATKDSVYEQYF
TRBD1 . 15 TRBJ1-5 TRBV7-9 TGTGCCAGCGCAAGAGATCGACAGGGATACGACCCCCAGCATTTT CASARDRQGYDPQHF
. . 14 TRBJ2-7 TRBV5-1 TGCGCCAGCAGCCCCAGGGGAAGCTCCTACGAGCAGTACTTC CASSPRGSSYEQYF
TRBD1 few 18 TRBJ2-4 TRBV9 TGTGCCAGCAGCCCAACTCCCGGGACAGGGTTCGGCAAAAACATTCAGTACTTC CASSPTPGTGFGKNIQYF
. . 12 TRBJ2-3 TRBV24-1 TGTGCCACCAGTGCCCGGGGCGACGGTTCGTATTTT CATSARGDGSYF
. . 14 TRBJ2-3 TRBV5-1 TGCGCCAGCAGCCCGCAGACCAGCACAGATACGCAGTATTTT CASSPQTSTDTQYF
. . 17 TRBJ2-3 TRBV7-8 TGTGCCAGCAGAGAGAACAGGGGCGGGGGATTGACAGATACGCAGTATTTT CASRENRGGGLTDTQYF
. . 13 TRBJ1-3 TRBV6-5 TGTGCCAGCAGTTACAACCCGGAGGGGACCATATATTTT CASSYNPEGTIYF
TRBD1 . 15 TRBJ2-7 TRBV5-1 TGCGCCAGCGGAGAGATGGACAGGGGTCCCTACGAGCAGTACTTC CASGEMDRGPYEQYF
TRBD1 few 16 TRBJ1-6 TRBV5-1 TGCGCCAGCAGCCAGGGTCAGGTACAGGGGGCTTCACCCCTCCACTTT CASSQGQVQGASPLHF
. . 15 TRBJ2-4 TRBV7-2 TGTGCCAGCAGTGAGCCAAGGGGGTTGGGAAACATTCAGTACTTC CASSEPRGLGNIQYF